This TCR beta chain was recorded in a study of PD-1 blockade in classical Hodgkin lymphoma. Study-level information: Patients had nivolumab dosed at 3 mg/kg, delivered intravenously every 2 weeks.

The CDR3 is 13 residues long. Deletions cut 5 bases from V and 5 bases from J, with 10 bases between. Germline V gene data show CDR1 as KGHSH and CDR2 as LQKENI. Profiled with immunoSEQ multiplex PCR; TCRdb holds only in-frame clones, not every one. The sample has tens of thousands of clones; just under 80% are singletons. General study findings and limits: Individuals who commenced nivolumab within less than 1 year of ASCT were excluded. The causes of the repertoire differences, possibly disease activity or prior therapy, remain undefined.

The time point: cycle 4 day 1 (C4D1), after five to seven weeks of nivolumab. All the patients suffered relapse after autologous stem cell transplantation, and brentuximab vedotin exposure differed. As concerns this clone: Its antigen remains unidentified.

The sample was peripheral blood mononuclear cells (PBMCs), taken before the fourth cycle of nivolumab. This clonotype was obtained from a human donor with classical Hodgkin lymphoma. The chain uses TRBV18 and TRBJ1-5; D call uncertain. The CDR3 spells CASSDGVDQPQHF. CDR3 coding DNA: TGTGCCAGCTCAGATGGGGTGGATCAGCCCCAGCATTTT.